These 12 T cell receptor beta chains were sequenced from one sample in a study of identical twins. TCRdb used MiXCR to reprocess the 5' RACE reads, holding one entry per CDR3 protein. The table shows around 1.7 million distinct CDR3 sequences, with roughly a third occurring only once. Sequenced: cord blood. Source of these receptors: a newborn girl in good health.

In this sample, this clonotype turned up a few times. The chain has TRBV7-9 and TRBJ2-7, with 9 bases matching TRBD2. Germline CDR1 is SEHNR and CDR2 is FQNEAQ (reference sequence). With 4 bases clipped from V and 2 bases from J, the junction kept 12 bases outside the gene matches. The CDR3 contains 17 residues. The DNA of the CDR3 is TGTGCCAGCAGCTCCTCTTATCGGTCTAGCGGGACCTACGAGCAGTACTTC. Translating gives CASSSSYRSSGTYEQYF.

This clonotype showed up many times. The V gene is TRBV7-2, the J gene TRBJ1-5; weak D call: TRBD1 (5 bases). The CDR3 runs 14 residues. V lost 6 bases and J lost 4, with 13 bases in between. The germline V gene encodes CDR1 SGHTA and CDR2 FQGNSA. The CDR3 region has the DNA TGTGCCAGCAGTTTGGGGGTGCGAAATCAGCCCCAGCATTTT. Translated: CASSLGVRNQPQHF.

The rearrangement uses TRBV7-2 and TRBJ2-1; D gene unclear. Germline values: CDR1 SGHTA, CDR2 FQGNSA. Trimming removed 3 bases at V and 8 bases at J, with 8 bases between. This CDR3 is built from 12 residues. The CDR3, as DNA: TGTGCCAGCAGCTTGGTTAGTCATGAGCAGTTCTTC. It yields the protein CASSLVSHEQFF.

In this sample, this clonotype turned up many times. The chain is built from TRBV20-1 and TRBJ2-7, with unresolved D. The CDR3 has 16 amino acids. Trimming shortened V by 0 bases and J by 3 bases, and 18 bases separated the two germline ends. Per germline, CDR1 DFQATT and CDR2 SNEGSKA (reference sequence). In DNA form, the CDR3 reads TGCAGTGCTAGAGACGCCTTAGGACGCATTTTCTACGAGCAGTACTTC. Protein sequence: CSARDALGRIFYEQYF.

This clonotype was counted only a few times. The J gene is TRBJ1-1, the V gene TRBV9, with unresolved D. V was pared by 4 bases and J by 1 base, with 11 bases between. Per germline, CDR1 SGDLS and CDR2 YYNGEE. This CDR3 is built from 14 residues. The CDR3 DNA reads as TGTGCCAGCAGCCCCGGGTGGGGGAACACTGAAGCTTTCTTT. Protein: CASSPGWGNTEAFF. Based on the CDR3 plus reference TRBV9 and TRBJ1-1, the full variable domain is DSGVTQTPKHLITATGQRVTLRCSPRSGDLSVYWYQQSLDQGLQFLIQYYNGEERAKGNILERFSAQQFPDLHSELNLSSLELGDSALYFCASSPGWGNTEAFFGQGTRLTVV.

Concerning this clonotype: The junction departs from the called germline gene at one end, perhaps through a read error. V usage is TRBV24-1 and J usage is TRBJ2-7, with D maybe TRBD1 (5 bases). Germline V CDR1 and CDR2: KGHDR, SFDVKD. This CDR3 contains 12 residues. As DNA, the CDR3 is TGTGCCACCGCGGACAACTCCAACGAGCAGTACTTC. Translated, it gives CATADNSNEQYF.

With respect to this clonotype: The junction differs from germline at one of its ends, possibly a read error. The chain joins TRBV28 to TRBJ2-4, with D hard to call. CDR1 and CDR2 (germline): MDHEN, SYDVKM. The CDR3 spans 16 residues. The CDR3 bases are TGTGCCAGCAGTTTACCAACTCGGGTAGCCAAAAGCATTCAGTACTTC. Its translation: CASSLPTRVAKSIQYF. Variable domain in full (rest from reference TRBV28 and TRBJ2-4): DVKVTQSSRYLVKRTGEKVFLECVQDMDHENMFWYRQDPGLGLRLIYFSYDVKMKEKGDIPEGYSVSREKKERFSLILESASTNQTSMYLCASSLPTRVAKSIQYFGAGTRLSVL.

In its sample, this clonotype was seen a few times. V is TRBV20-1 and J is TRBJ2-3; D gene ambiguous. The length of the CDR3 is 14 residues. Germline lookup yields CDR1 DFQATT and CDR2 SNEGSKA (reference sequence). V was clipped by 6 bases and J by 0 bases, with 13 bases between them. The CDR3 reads CSAAGPTSTDTQYF. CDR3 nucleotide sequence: TGCAGTGCCGCCGGTCCGACAAGCACAGATACGCAGTATTTT.

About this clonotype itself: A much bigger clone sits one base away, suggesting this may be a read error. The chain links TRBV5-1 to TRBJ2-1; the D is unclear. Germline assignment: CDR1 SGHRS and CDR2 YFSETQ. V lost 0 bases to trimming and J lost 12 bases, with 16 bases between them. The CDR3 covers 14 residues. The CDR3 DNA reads TGCGCCAGCAGCTTGGAAGGGCGCGACGATGGGCAGTTCTTC. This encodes CASSLEGRDDGQFF.

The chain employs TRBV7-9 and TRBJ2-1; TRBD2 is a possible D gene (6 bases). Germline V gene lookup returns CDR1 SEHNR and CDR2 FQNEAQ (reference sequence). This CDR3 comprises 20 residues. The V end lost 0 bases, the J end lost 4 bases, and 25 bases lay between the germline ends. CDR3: CASSLARAVNLALKYNEQFF. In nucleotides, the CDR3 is TGTGCCAGCAGCTTAGCCCGCGCAGTTAACCTAGCGCTCAAATACAATGAGCAGTTCTTC. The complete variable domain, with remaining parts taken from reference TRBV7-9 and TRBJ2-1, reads DTGVSQNPRHKITKRGQNVTFRCDPISEHNRLYWYRQTLGQGPEFLTYFQNEAQLEKSRLLSDRFSAERPKGSFSTLEIQRTEQGDSAMYLCASSLARAVNLALKYNEQFFGPGTRLTVL.

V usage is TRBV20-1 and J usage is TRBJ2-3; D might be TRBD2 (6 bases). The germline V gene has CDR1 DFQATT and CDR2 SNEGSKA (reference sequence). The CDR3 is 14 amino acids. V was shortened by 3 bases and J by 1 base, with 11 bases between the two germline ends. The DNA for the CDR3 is TGCAGTGCTAGTAACGGGAGTGGCACAGATACGCAGTATTTT. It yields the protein CSASNGSGTDTQYF.

The CDR3 coding sequence is TGTGCCAGCAGCTCTCCGTCTAATGAGCAGTTCTTC. Encoded protein: CASSSPSNEQFF. The chain couples TRBV7-2 to TRBJ2-1; D is uncertain. The CDR3 loop spans 12 amino acids. Trimming shortened V by 4 bases and J by 7 bases, and 8 bases separated the two germline ends. In germline, CDR1 is SGHTA, CDR2 FQGNSA.